This T cell receptor beta chain emerged from a study of T cell responses to AZD1222 COVID-19 vaccine. Produced via immunoSEQ multiplex PCR; TCRdb's table is partial and in-frame only. The sample holds approximately 90,000 clones; around 90% are singletons and the top ten take roughly 15%. This clone was seen a few times. This receptor was taken from an adult in good health. The input for sequencing was peripheral blood, taken on day 0 of AZD1222 vaccination.

Written as DNA, the CDR3 is TGTGCCAGCAGCCGTACTTTGGGTGGAGAGACCCAGTACTTC. It yields the protein CASSRTLGGETQYF. This chain joins TRBV6-5 and TRBJ2-5, with D uncertain. CDR3 length: 14 amino acids. Germline CDR1 is MNHEY and CDR2 is SVGAGI. With 6 bases removed from V and 4 bases from J, the gap between germline ends came to 15 bases.